This T cell receptor (beta chain) appears in the sequencing data of a study of T cell responses to AZD1222 COVID-19 vaccine. Notes on the study in general: Repertoires were obtained solely post-peak T cell response. Vaccination with two AZD1222 doses was followed by a rise in Spike-specific TCR breadth and depth. The donors showed a predominance of white British ancestry and of females, with possible underestimation of clonal diversity. Dominant at 160-218 and 743-854, vaccine-associated CD4 TCRs also spanned spike.

The repertoire was sequenced with immunoSEQ multiplex PCR; TCRdb's copy has only in-frame clones and lacks some. The table shows roughly 120,000 clones, with about 90% occurring only once. J was trimmed by 4 bases and V by 5 bases; bases with no gene match: 8. The CDR3 extends over 18 amino acids. CDR1 is MNHEY and CDR2 is SMNVEV in the germline V gene (reference sequence). Comments on this clone: Antigen unknown.

The sequence derives from an adult in good health. This chain uses TRBV27 with TRBJ2-2; 15 bases match TRBD2. The sample here was peripheral blood, taken on day 0 of AZD1222 vaccination. DNA of the CDR3: TGTGCCAGCAGTAAACCGGGACTAGCGGGGGGCTCCACCGGGGAGCTGTTTTTT. It is translated as CASSKPGLAGGSTGELFF.